The rows below give T cell receptor beta chains drawn from one sample of a study of blood T cells in healthy people across ages. MiXCR was run by TCRdb on the 5' RACE reads, yielding one entry per CDR3 protein. The table includes hundreds of thousands of distinct CDR3 sequences, 58% detected once. Specimen: blood. The receptors shown here come from a man aged 25 to 45 in good health. CDR3s include the opening cysteine and the closing phenylalanine or tryptophan. The D gene is left open where the match is weak.

- TRBV5-1 CASSLEGRAVDTQYF
- TRBV20-1 CSARTAGQRFQETQYF
TRBD2 TRBV6-6 CASSLLGLGDAEQYF
TRBD2 TRBV15 CATSDLAGVNEQFF
- TRBV7-2 CASSLGLPSTDTQYF
TRBD2 TRBV20-1 CSARDIQVGLAGSTDTQYF
- TRBV4-2 CASSLWDPSTDTQYF
- TRBV6-5 CASSLVHLGHEQYF
TRBD1 TRBV15 CATSWDRKATYEQYF
TRBD1 TRBV20-1 CSAVRTGADEQYF
- TRBV27 CASQGGALKLSLDKAQGDGYTF
- TRBV5-1 CASSRGTVYNEQFF
- TRBV5-1 CASSLDTGNTEAFF
- TRBV7-9 CASSLTRGISYNEQFF
- TRBV20-1 CSAKPGAYGYTF
- TRBV7-9 CASSLVGAVVYGYTF
- TRBV4-3 CASSQEVRMYTQYF
TRBD1 TRBV30 CAWRGQGGTQYF
- TRBV10-3 CAISPPSASRVYEQFF
- TRBV28 CASRGAHLMNTEAFF
TRBD2 TRBV7-6 CASKGGRLGDTQYF
- TRBV4-2 CASSHPLRADPLAKNIQYF
- TRBV6-5 CASSSSTALRGDTQYF
- TRBV6-4 CASSESWNSPLHF
- TRBV7-9 CASSDLRLGTDTQYF
- TRBV4-2 CASSPRPSANYGYTF
- TRBV21-1 CASVGPQHF
TRBD1 TRBV12-3/TRBV12-4 CASSLRDRVLFYEQYF
- TRBV20-1 CSAYDPGNSSYEQYF
TRBD1 TRBV28 CASSLLGTDIPYEQYF
- TRBV27 CASSLGFGDSPLHF
- TRBV7-9 CAATNRTNSYEQYF
- TRBV12-3/TRBV12-4 CASRTSVVGNIQYF
- TRBV12-3/TRBV12-4 CASSERQVGETQYF
TRBD2 TRBV6-1 CASSEFTSANYNEKFF
- TRBV30 CAWSVGGGEKLFF
- TRBV29-1 CSATGLWNEQFF
- TRBV7-2 CASSLGAGFHNEQFF
TRBD2 TRBV13 CASSPRLADYNEQFF
TRBD2 TRBV7-9 CASTLGSSGSREQYF
- TRBV20-1 CSASDRSYSNQPQHF